This T cell receptor beta chain originates from a study of T cells in Graves' hyperthyroidism and ophthalmopathy. From germline, CDR1 is SGHNT and CDR2 YYREEE (reference sequence). The V gene lost 3 bases and the J gene lost 1 base, with 8 bases spanning the gap. This CDR3 region has 13 residues. Amplification of TCR beta CDR3 regions used RNA as the template. The TCR CDR3 first-round RT-PCR relied on the HTBI primer set. A single record per CDR3 protein comes from TCRdb applying MiXCR to the multiplex PCR reads. Of more than 300,000 distinct CDR3 sequences detected, 11% to 15% appear once; the ten largest clones hold 20% to 25%. This clonotype was recorded many times.

V gene TRBV5-4 combines with J gene TRBJ2-7; D remains ambiguous. The sequenced sample was blood. The source of this sequence is a woman younger than 45 with Graves' hyperthyroidism. DNA of the CDR3: TGTGCCAGCAGCTGGGGTGGATCCTACGAGCAGTACTTC. Translation: CASSWGGSYEQYF.